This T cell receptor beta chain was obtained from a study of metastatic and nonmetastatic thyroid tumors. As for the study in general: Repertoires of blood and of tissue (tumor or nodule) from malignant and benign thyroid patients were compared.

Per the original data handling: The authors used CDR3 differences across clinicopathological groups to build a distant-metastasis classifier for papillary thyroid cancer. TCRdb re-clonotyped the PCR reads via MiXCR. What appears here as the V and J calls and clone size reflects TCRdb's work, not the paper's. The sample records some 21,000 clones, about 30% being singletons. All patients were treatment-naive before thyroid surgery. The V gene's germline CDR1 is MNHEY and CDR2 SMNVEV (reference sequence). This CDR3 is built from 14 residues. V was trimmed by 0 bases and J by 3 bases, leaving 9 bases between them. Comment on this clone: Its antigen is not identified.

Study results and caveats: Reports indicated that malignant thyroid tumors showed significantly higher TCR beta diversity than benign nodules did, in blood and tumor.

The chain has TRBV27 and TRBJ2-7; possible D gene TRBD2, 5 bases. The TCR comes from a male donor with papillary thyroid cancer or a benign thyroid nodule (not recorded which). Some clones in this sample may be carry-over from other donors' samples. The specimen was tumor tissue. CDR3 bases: TGTGCCAGCAGTTTATCGAGGGCCCGCTACGAGCAGTACTTC. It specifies CASSLSRARYEQYF.